What follows are 7 T cell receptor beta chains derived from one specimen sequenced in a study of early stage breast cancer tumors. Produced via immunoSEQ multiplex PCR; TCRdb's table is partial and in-frame only. The top ten clones hold 3.4% of a sample with around 51,000 clones, around 80% of them seen once. The specimen sequenced was blood. All receptors derive from a person aged 35 to 50 with breast cancer.

The V gene is TRBV18, the J gene TRBJ1-1, with D possibly being TRBD1 (5 bases). Trimming pared 5 bases from V and 0 bases from J, leaving 10 bases between. The CDR3 is made up of 14 amino acids. Germline V lookup: CDR1 KGHSH, CDR2 LQKENI. The CDR3 bases are TGTGCCAGCTCATTAGGGACTGTGAACACTGAAGCTTTCTTT. As protein: CASSLGTVNTEAFF.

The chain employs TRBV10-3 and TRBJ2-7, with D unclear. In germline, CDR1 is ENHRY, CDR2 SYGVKD. With 4 bases removed from V and 0 bases from J, the gap between germline ends came to 13 bases. This CDR3 is 15 amino acids long. CDR3: CAISASRADSYEQYF. The CDR3 coding sequence is TGTGCCATCAGTGCCTCTCGGGCGGACTCCTACGAGCAGTACTTC.

This clone was counted between two and nine times. V gene TRBV5-6 combines with J gene TRBJ1-2; the D is unclear. Germline CDR1 is SGHDT and CDR2 is YYEEEE. The CDR3 length is 11 residues. V was trimmed by 1 base and J by 8 bases, leaving 6 bases between them. CDR3 DNA: TGTGCCAGCAGCTTGCAGTCAGGCTACACCTTC. It encodes CASSLQSGYTF.

The V call is TRBV19, the J call TRBJ2-1, with D uncertain. Trimming shortened V by 5 bases and J by 6 bases, and 11 bases separated the two germline ends. The CDR3 is made up of 13 amino acids. Germline V lookup: CDR1 LNHDA, CDR2 SQIVND (reference sequence). CDR3 amino acids: CASSAPMGNEQFF. CDR3 sequence (DNA): TGTGCCAGTAGTGCCCCCATGGGCAATGAGCAGTTCTTC.

The gene calls are TRBV19 and TRBJ2-1, with 11 bases identical to TRBD2. This CDR3 has 14 residues. Germline trimming cut 6 bases from V and 5 bases from J; bases unmatched to any gene: 3. The germline gives CDR1 LNHDA, CDR2 SQIVND (reference sequence). CDR3 coding DNA: TGTGCCAGTAGAGGGACTAGCGGAAACAATGAGCAGTTCTTC. Translation: CASRGTSGNNEQFF. The complete variable domain, with remaining parts taken from reference TRBV19 and TRBJ2-1, reads DGGITQSPKYLFRKEGQNVTLSCEQNLNHDAMYWYRQDPGQGLRLIYYSQIVNDFQKGDIAEGYSVSREKKESFPLTVTSAQKNPTAFYLCASRGTSGNNEQFFGPGTRLTVL.

The J gene is TRBJ2-7, the V gene TRBV2; 7 nucleotides agree with TRBD2. Germline CDR1 and CDR2: SNHLY and FYNNEI. This CDR3 is built from 12 residues. V dropped 6 bases and J dropped 4; count of bases not matched to a gene: 3. DNA for the CDR3: TGTGCCAGCAGCATTAGCGGGTACGAGCAGTACTTC. Residues: CASSISGYEQYF.

In DNA form, the CDR3 reads TGTGCCACCGACGACAGGGGGAGTTTGAACACTGAAGCTTTCTTT. Protein sequence: CATDDRGSLNTEAFF. The chain has TRBV28 and TRBJ1-1; 9 positions match TRBD1. V lost 10 bases to trimming and J lost 0 bases; unmatched junction nucleotides: 9. The length of the CDR3 is 15 residues. CDR1 and CDR2 from the germline V gene are MDHEN and SYDVKM.